This T cell receptor beta chain was identified in a study of response to subunit inactivated influenza vaccine. A single record per CDR3 protein comes from TCRdb applying MiXCR to the RT-PCR reads. The sample records roughly 650,000 distinct CDR3 sequences, 12% to 15% being singletons. V lost 5 bases, J lost 0 bases, and 14 bases lay in between. The germline V gene encodes CDR1 ENHRY and CDR2 SYGVKD. The CDR3 consists of 15 residues. General study points: The authors put forward the suggestion that each seasonal influenza vaccination may bring in only a limited number of new T cells.

Details on this clonotype: Its antigen is unknown.

This receptor was obtained from a man over 45 who received an inactivated influenza vaccine. The V and J genes are TRBV10-3 and TRBJ2-7, with D perhaps given as TRBD1 or TRBD2 (5 bases each). Sequences were derived from PBMCs from blood, sampled approximately 15 days before vaccination. The CDR3 DNA reads as TGTGCCATCAGTCAGACCGGGACCGTCTCCTACGAGCAGTACTTC. Protein: CAISQTGTVSYEQYF.